Sequencing of this T cell receptor (beta chain) was carried out in a study of blood T cell repertoires in COVID-19. Across the whole study: Sites across the United States, Italy and Spain contributed samples from acute and convalescent COVID-19. Sample material is recorded as cDNA or gDNA derived from T cells, B-cell-depleted T cells, or PBMCs.

V was shortened by 8 bases and J by 2 bases, with 16 bases between the two germline ends. This CDR3 contains 14 residues. CDR1 is MNHEY, CDR2 SVGAGI, per germline. The authors' processing: Amplification of reference gene primers provided the estimated nucleated cell counts. This table comes from immunoSEQ multiplex PCR, and its TCRdb copy is limited to in-frame clones, with some not included. The DNA gave D and trimming, while V, J and clone size come from that table. The repertoire consists of approximately 100,000 clones, with 70% to 90% occurring once and the leading ten covering about 4.5%. This receptor was taken from a man in his sixties or seventies with acute or convalescent COVID-19. The V gene is TRBV6-5, the J gene TRBJ2-7, with a tentative D call TRBD1 (6 bases). The source material was peripheral blood. CDR3 sequence: CASGPRTATYEQYF. CDR3 DNA: TGTGCCAGCGGACCGCGGACAGCAACCTACGAGCAGTACTTC.